Listed below are T cell receptor beta chains from one sample, sequenced in a study of cytomegalovirus exposure and HLA in healthy donors. Only in-frame clones appear in the TCRdb table, and some are missing; sequencing was by immunoSEQ multiplex PCR. The sample gives around 260,000 clones, about 92% of which show up once; around 3.3% is in the top ten. Sequenced material: PBMCs. The receptor source for this set is a woman in her thirties in good health and CMV-seronegative. The CDR3 runs from the conserved cysteine through the conserved F or W. A D gene is named only where the DNA matches it firmly. The size field is filled for only some rows; it gives once, few, many or a size class.

J gene: TRBJ2-7; V gene: TRBV7-6; clone size: few; D gene: -; CDR3 protein: CASSLASSHEQYF; CDR3 DNA: TGTGCCAGCAGCTTAGCGTCCTCTCACGAGCAGTACTTC
J gene: TRBJ2-1; V gene: TRBV11-3; clone size: -; D gene: TRBD2; CDR3 protein: CASSSSGSNEQFF; CDR3 DNA: TGTGCCAGCAGCTCCAGCGGGAGCAATGAGCAGTTCTTC
J gene: TRBJ2-2; V gene: TRBV11-2; clone size: -; D gene: -; CDR3 protein: CASSIFPDSSNTGELFF; CDR3 DNA: TGTGCCAGCAGCATCTTCCCGGACAGTTCGAACACCGGGGAGCTGTTTTTT
J gene: TRBJ2-5; V gene: TRBV4-1; clone size: -; D gene: TRBD2; CDR3 protein: CASSQALAEETQYF; CDR3 DNA: TGCGCCAGCAGCCAAGCGCTAGCGGAAGAGACCCAGTACTTC
J gene: TRBJ2-1; V gene: TRBV29-1; clone size: -; D gene: -; CDR3 protein: CSVESGWAGRADYNEQFF; CDR3 DNA: TGCAGCGTTGAATCGGGTTGGGCAGGACGGGCCGACTACAATGAGCAGTTCTTC
J gene: TRBJ2-5; V gene: TRBV13; clone size: -; D gene: -; CDR3 protein: CASSPGGHETQYF; CDR3 DNA: TGTGCCAGCAGCCCCGGGGGCCACGAGACCCAGTACTTC
J gene: TRBJ2-2; V gene: TRBV6-6; clone size: -; D gene: -; CDR3 protein: CASSSGTSNTGELFF; CDR3 DNA: TGTGCCAGCAGTTCCGGGACATCGAACACCGGGGAGCTGTTTTTT
J gene: TRBJ1-4; V gene: TRBV11-1; clone size: -; D gene: -; CDR3 protein: CASSLDRTATNEKLFF; CDR3 DNA: TGTGCCAGCAGCTTAGATCGTACGGCAACTAATGAAAAACTGTTTTTT
J gene: TRBJ2-1; V gene: TRBV13; clone size: -; D gene: -; CDR3 protein: CASSLASLSYNEQFF; CDR3 DNA: TGTGCCAGCAGCTTGGCTAGTCTATCCTACAATGAGCAGTTCTTC
J gene: TRBJ2-2; V gene: TRBV4-3; clone size: -; D gene: -; CDR3 protein: CASSRDTGELFF; CDR3 DNA: TGCGCCAGCAGCCGAGACACCGGGGAGCTGTTTTTT
J gene: TRBJ2-2; V gene: TRBV28; clone size: -; D gene: -; CDR3 protein: CASSLLGDHGELFF; CDR3 DNA: TGTGCCAGCAGTTTACTCGGGGATCACGGGGAGCTGTTTTTT
J gene: TRBJ1-5; V gene: TRBV4-1; clone size: -; D gene: -; CDR3 protein: CASSQDLTGTTGQPQHF; CDR3 DNA: TGCGCCAGCAGCCAAGATCTGACCGGGACCACCGGCCAGCCCCAGCATTTT
J gene: TRBJ2-1; V gene: TRBV28; clone size: -; D gene: TRBD2; CDR3 protein: CASSWGGSSYNEQFF; CDR3 DNA: TGTGCCAGCAGTTGGGGCGGGAGCTCCTACAATGAGCAGTTCTTC
J gene: TRBJ2-1; V gene: TRBV27; clone size: -; D gene: TRBD2; CDR3 protein: CASTAGLNYNEQFF; CDR3 DNA: TGTGCCAGCACCGCGGGACTAAACTACAATGAGCAGTTCTTC
J gene: TRBJ1-5; V gene: TRBV18; clone size: -; D gene: -; CDR3 protein: CASSSGLDSNQPQHF; CDR3 DNA: TGTGCCAGCTCGTCGGGACTGGATAGCAATCAGCCCCAGCATTTT
J gene: TRBJ1-1; V gene: TRBV5-4; clone size: -; D gene: TRBD1; CDR3 protein: CASSSIRGLDTEAFF; CDR3 DNA: TGTGCCAGCAGCTCTATCAGGGGGCTTGACACTGAAGCTTTCTTT
J gene: TRBJ1-5; V gene: TRBV5-5; clone size: -; D gene: -; CDR3 protein: CASSLGGVQSRNQPQHF; CDR3 DNA: TGTGCCAGCAGCTTGGGGGGAGTCCAATCGCGCAATCAGCCCCAGCATTTT
J gene: TRBJ1-2; V gene: TRBV18; clone size: -; D gene: TRBD1; CDR3 protein: CASSPGTGAINYGYTF; CDR3 DNA: TGTGCCAGCTCACCAGGAACAGGGGCTATCAACTATGGCTACACCTTC
J gene: TRBJ2-1; V gene: TRBV2; clone size: -; D gene: -; CDR3 protein: CASSDPGYEQFF; CDR3 DNA: TGTGCCAGCAGTGACCCGGGGTATGAGCAGTTCTTC
J gene: TRBJ2-2; V gene: TRBV7-6; clone size: few; D gene: -; CDR3 protein: CASGQSGELFF; CDR3 DNA: TGTGCCAGCGGACAATCCGGGGAGCTGTTTTTT
J gene: TRBJ2-7; V gene: TRBV6-6; clone size: -; D gene: -; CDR3 protein: CASSYKATYEQYF; CDR3 DNA: TGTGCCAGCAGTTACAAGGCAACCTACGAGCAGTACTTC
J gene: TRBJ2-2; V gene: TRBV11-2; clone size: -; D gene: TRBD2; CDR3 protein: CASSLGREGPNTGELFF; CDR3 DNA: TGTGCCAGCAGCTTGGGGCGGGAGGGCCCGAACACCGGGGAGCTGTTTTTT
J gene: TRBJ2-7; V gene: TRBV6-5; clone size: -; D gene: -; CDR3 protein: CASRLDLGSYEQYF; CDR3 DNA: TGTGCCAGCAGGCTAGACCTCGGCTCCTACGAGCAGTACTTC
J gene: TRBJ2-7; V gene: TRBV10-2; clone size: -; D gene: -; CDR3 protein: CASSESTRPRGRNEQYF; CDR3 DNA: TGCGCCAGCAGTGAGTCGACTCGACCCCGGGGCCGTAACGAGCAGTACTTC
J gene: TRBJ2-1; V gene: TRBV7-8; clone size: -; D gene: TRBD2; CDR3 protein: CASSLDPTGGPYNEQFF; CDR3 DNA: TGTGCCAGCAGCTTAGACCCTACGGGAGGCCCTTACAATGAGCAGTTCTTC
J gene: TRBJ1-2; V gene: TRBV6-1; clone size: few; D gene: TRBD1; CDR3 protein: CASSEAGGGYGYTF; CDR3 DNA: TGTGCCAGCAGTGAAGCAGGGGGCGGCTATGGCTACACCTTC
J gene: TRBJ2-5; V gene: TRBV11-3; clone size: -; D gene: -; CDR3 protein: CASSLGPNQETQYF; CDR3 DNA: TGTGCCAGCAGCTTAGGACCGAACCAAGAGACCCAGTACTTC
J gene: TRBJ1-1; V gene: TRBV4-3; clone size: -; D gene: -; CDR3 protein: CASSQDGRANTEAFF; CDR3 DNA: TGCGCCAGCAGCCAAGACGGCAGGGCCAACACTGAAGCTTTCTTT
J gene: TRBJ2-7; V gene: TRBV27; clone size: -; D gene: -; CDR3 protein: CASSLSAGGLGEQYF; CDR3 DNA: TGTGCCAGCAGTTTGTCGGCAGGCGGCCTCGGCGAGCAGTACTTC
J gene: TRBJ2-5; V gene: TRBV2; clone size: -; D gene: -; CDR3 protein: CASSPPGLSQETQYF; CDR3 DNA: TGTGCCAGCAGTCCCCCAGGACTAAGCCAAGAGACCCAGTACTTC
J gene: TRBJ1-5; V gene: TRBV6-5; clone size: -; D gene: -; CDR3 protein: CASSYGVNQPQHF; CDR3 DNA: TGTGCCAGCAGTTACGGGGTGAATCAGCCCCAGCATTTT
J gene: TRBJ1-2; V gene: TRBV7-9; clone size: -; D gene: TRBD1; CDR3 protein: CASSLIETGGFGYTF; CDR3 DNA: TGTGCCAGCAGCTTGATTGAGACAGGGGGGTTTGGCTACACCTTC
J gene: TRBJ2-7; V gene: TRBV9; clone size: -; D gene: TRBD2; CDR3 protein: CASTPGGSSYEQYF; CDR3 DNA: TGTGCCAGCACCCCGGGGGGGAGCTCCTACGAGCAGTACTTC
J gene: TRBJ2-3; V gene: TRBV7-2; clone size: -; D gene: TRBD2; CDR3 protein: CASSLTRTSGRDTQYF; CDR3 DNA: TGTGCCAGCAGCTTAACCCGCACTAGCGGGAGAGATACGCAGTATTTT
J gene: TRBJ2-7; V gene: TRBV7-6; clone size: -; D gene: -; CDR3 protein: CASSLAQGYEQYF; CDR3 DNA: TGTGCCAGCAGCTTAGCCCAGGGCTACGAGCAGTACTTC
J gene: TRBJ2-2; V gene: TRBV25-1; clone size: few; D gene: -; CDR3 protein: CASSEPHGLNTGELFF; CDR3 DNA: TGTGCCAGCAGCGAACCCCATGGACTCAACACCGGGGAGCTGTTTTTT
J gene: TRBJ2-2; V gene: TRBV28; clone size: -; D gene: TRBD1; CDR3 protein: CASSPRTGVNGELFF; CDR3 DNA: TGTGCCAGCAGCCCACGGACAGGGGTGAACGGGGAGCTGTTTTTT
J gene: TRBJ2-1; V gene: TRBV25-1; clone size: -; D gene: TRBD2; CDR3 protein: CASSTGEAGGGYEQFF; CDR3 DNA: TGTGCCAGCAGTACCGGGGAGGCGGGAGGAGGGTATGAGCAGTTCTTC
J gene: TRBJ2-3; V gene: TRBV2; clone size: -; D gene: -; CDR3 protein: CASMEITLTDTQYF; CDR3 DNA: TGTGCCAGCATGGAGATCACCCTCACAGATACGCAGTATTTT
J gene: TRBJ1-3; V gene: TRBV4-3; clone size: -; D gene: TRBD1; CDR3 protein: CASSRGQGISGNTIYF; CDR3 DNA: TGCGCCAGCAGCCGGGGACAGGGAATCTCTGGAAACACCATATATTTT
J gene: TRBJ2-1; V gene: TRBV11-3; clone size: -; D gene: -; CDR3 protein: CASSLGGYNEQFF; CDR3 DNA: TGTGCCAGCAGCTTAGGCGGTTACAATGAGCAGTTCTTC
J gene: TRBJ2-7; V gene: TRBV18; clone size: once; D gene: TRBD2; CDR3 protein: CASSLLAGESSYEQYF; CDR3 DNA: TGTGCCAGCTCACTTCTAGCGGGAGAGAGCTCCTACGAGCAGTACTTC
J gene: TRBJ2-7; V gene: TRBV25-1; clone size: few; D gene: -; CDR3 protein: CASSVNPIRDIEQYF; CDR3 DNA: TGTGCCAGCAGTGTCAACCCGATCCGGGACATCGAGCAGTACTTC
J gene: TRBJ2-7; V gene: TRBV19; clone size: -; D gene: -; CDR3 protein: CASSMHSKSSYEQYF; CDR3 DNA: TGTGCCAGTAGTATGCACAGCAAGAGCTCCTACGAGCAGTACTTC
J gene: TRBJ2-7; V gene: TRBV28; clone size: -; D gene: TRBD2; CDR3 protein: CASLAGGYEQYF; CDR3 DNA: TGTGCCAGCCTAGCGGGAGGCTACGAGCAGTACTTC
J gene: TRBJ1-1; V gene: TRBV6-1; clone size: -; D gene: TRBD1; CDR3 protein: CASSGRGGGTEAFF; CDR3 DNA: TGTGCCAGCAGTGGAAGAGGGGGCGGCACTGAAGCTTTCTTT
J gene: TRBJ2-1; V gene: TRBV5-4; clone size: -; D gene: -; CDR3 protein: CASSSTKYNEQFF; CDR3 DNA: TGTGCCAGCAGCTCTACTAAGTACAATGAGCAGTTCTTC
J gene: TRBJ1-5; V gene: TRBV5-1; clone size: few; D gene: TRBD1; CDR3 protein: CASSWDSNQPQHF; CDR3 DNA: TGCGCCAGCAGCTGGGACAGTAATCAGCCCCAGCATTTT
J gene: TRBJ2-2; V gene: TRBV5-6; clone size: -; D gene: -; CDR3 protein: CASSLWLADGGELFF; CDR3 DNA: TGTGCCAGCAGCTTGTGGCTAGCTGACGGCGGGGAGCTGTTTTTT
J gene: TRBJ2-7; V gene: TRBV7-9; clone size: -; D gene: -; CDR3 protein: CASMGAASSYEQYF; CDR3 DNA: TGTGCCAGCATGGGGGCAGCATCCTCCTACGAGCAGTACTTC
J gene: TRBJ2-1; V gene: TRBV12-2; clone size: -; D gene: -; CDR3 protein: CASRSREVTYNEQFF; CDR3 DNA: TGTGCAAGTCGCTCGCGGGAGGTTACCTACAATGAGCAGTTCTTC
J gene: TRBJ2-3; V gene: TRBV7-9; clone size: -; D gene: -; CDR3 protein: CASSFDRTSTDTQYF; CDR3 DNA: TGTGCCAGCAGCTTTGATCGGACTAGCACAGATACGCAGTATTTT
J gene: TRBJ2-3; V gene: TRBV27; clone size: -; D gene: -; CDR3 protein: CASSSQGPKDTQYF; CDR3 DNA: TGTGCCAGCAGTTCTCAGGGTCCGAAAGATACGCAGTATTTT
J gene: TRBJ2-1; V gene: TRBV29-1; clone size: -; D gene: TRBD2; CDR3 protein: CSVRTSGRASYNEQFF; CDR3 DNA: TGCAGCGTCAGGACTAGCGGGAGGGCCTCCTACAATGAGCAGTTCTTC
J gene: TRBJ2-7; V gene: TRBV14; clone size: -; D gene: TRBD2; CDR3 protein: CASSQESGRGHEQYF; CDR3 DNA: TGTGCCAGCAGCCAAGAAAGCGGGAGGGGTCACGAGCAGTACTTC
J gene: TRBJ2-2; V gene: TRBV12-5; clone size: -; D gene: TRBD1; CDR3 protein: CASGTGGRTGELFF; CDR3 DNA: TGTGCTAGTGGTACAGGGGGCAGGACCGGGGAGCTGTTTTTT
J gene: TRBJ1-1; V gene: TRBV13; clone size: once; D gene: -; CDR3 protein: CASRESPAGAFF; CDR3 DNA: TGTGCCAGCAGGGAGAGCCCGGCGGGAGCTTTCTTT
J gene: TRBJ2-5; V gene: TRBV28; clone size: -; D gene: TRBD2; CDR3 protein: CASGQGGKTQYF; CDR3 DNA: TGTGCCAGCGGGCAGGGAGGGAAGACCCAGTACTTC
J gene: TRBJ2-1; V gene: TRBV28; clone size: -; D gene: -; CDR3 protein: CASSSHGASYNEQFF; CDR3 DNA: TGTGCCAGCAGCTCACACGGGGCTTCCTACAATGAGCAGTTCTTC